Shown below are 28 T cell receptor beta chains from a single sample sequenced in a study of cytomegalovirus exposure and HLA in healthy donors. In the PCR, 60 Vbeta and 13 Jbeta primers were used. The data were produced by immunoSEQ multiplex PCR, yet TCRdb's version contains in-frame clones alone and is incomplete. The sample yields a few hundred thousand clones, roughly four fifths seen once. The sequenced material came from PBMCs. Receptors originate from a woman in her 40s in good health and CMV-seropositive.

V gene TRBV5-4 combines with J gene TRBJ2-5; D remains ambiguous. Germline lookup yields CDR1 SGHNT and CDR2 YYREEE (reference sequence). CDR3 length equals 14 residues. Trimming removed 3 bases at V and 1 base at J, with 10 bases between. The CDR3 DNA is TGTGCCAGCAGCTCGGGTTTGCGCCAAGAGACCCAGTACTTC. It codes for CASSSGLRQETQYF.

This CDR3 is CAISEGVSQPQHF. As DNA, the CDR3 is TGTGCCATCAGTGAAGGGGTGAGTCAGCCCCAGCATTTT. The V gene is TRBV10-3, the J gene TRBJ1-5; a weak D match, TRBD1 (5 bases). CDR3 length: 13 amino acids. CDR1 and CDR2 (germline): ENHRY, SYGVKD. The V end lost 3 bases, the J end lost 6 bases, and 9 bases lay between the germline ends.

A note on this clone: Other nucleotide sequences in the sample specify the same CDR3. The chain is built from TRBV29-1 and TRBJ1-2; no clear D gene. CDR1 is SQVTM, CDR2 ANQGSEA, per germline. V shed 4 bases and J shed 0 bases, with 9 bases lying between them. This CDR3 spans 13 amino acids. The CDR3 DNA sequence: TGCAGCGTTGGTCGCGGTGCTAACTATGGCTACACCTTC. Its translation: CSVGRGANYGYTF.

The V call is TRBV29-1, the J call TRBJ1-1; D perhaps matches TRBD1 (5 bases). Trimming cost V 7 bases and J 10 bases, with 19 bases left between them. This CDR3 comprises 12 residues. The germline gives CDR1 SQVTM, CDR2 ANQGSEA. The DNA of the CDR3 is TGCAGCGCCTCACAATCGACAGTCTCAGCTTTCTTT. Encoded protein: CSASQSTVSAFF.

This rearrangement joins TRBV5-1 to TRBJ1-1, with TRBD1 as a possible D gene (6 bases). The V and J ends lost 0 bases and 0 bases respectively, with 6 bases between them. CDR3 length: 14 residues. Germline V gene sequence: CDR1 SGHRS, CDR2 YFSETQ. CDR3 coding DNA: TGCGCCAGCAGCTTGGGGGACATGAACACTGAAGCTTTCTTT. Amino acids: CASSLGDMNTEAFF.

The chain couples TRBV6-5 to TRBJ2-1; a weak D match, TRBD1 (6 bases). The CDR3 consists of 13 residues. V lost 6 bases and J 5 bases, leaving 11 bases between the germline ends. The germline CDR1 and CDR2 sequences are MNHEY and SVGAGI. CDR3 region: CASRSNRDNEQFF. CDR3 bases: TGTGCCAGCAGGTCCAACAGGGACAATGAGCAGTTCTTC.

J is TRBJ1-5 and V is TRBV7-9; 7 nucleotides align to TRBD1. Germline CDR1 reads SEHNR; CDR2 reads FQNEAQ (reference sequence). The CDR3 is made up of 16 amino acids. V dropped 1 base and J dropped 4; count of bases not matched to a gene: 7. The CDR3 reads CASSLGEAGGNQPQHF. The DNA of the CDR3 is TGTGCCAGCAGCTTAGGAGAAGCAGGGGGGAATCAGCCCCAGCATTTT.

The chain employs TRBV30 and TRBJ2-7, with D uncertain. V was trimmed by 0 bases and J by 2 bases, leaving 8 bases between them. The CDR3 loop spans 13 amino acids. Looked up from germline, CDR1 is GTSNPN and CDR2 is SVGIG (reference sequence). The CDR3, as DNA: TGTGCCTGGAGTGTTGGGCAAGCCTACGAGCAGTACTTC. This gives the protein CAWSVGQAYEQYF.

V and J are TRBV5-4 and TRBJ1-1; D remains unclear. Germline loops: CDR1 SGHNT, CDR2 YYREEE (reference sequence). The CDR3 totals 14 residues. Trimming shortened V by 0 bases and J by 2 bases, and 8 bases separated the two germline ends. The chain's CDR3 is CASSLAGGNTEAFF. The CDR3 bases are TGTGCCAGCAGCTTGGCCGGAGGTAACACTGAAGCTTTCTTT. Full variable domain (missing parts from reference TRBV5-4 and TRBJ1-1): ETGVTQSPTHLIKTRGQQVTLRCSSQSGHNTVSWYQQALGQGPQFIFQYYREEENGRGNFPPRFSGLQFPNYSSELNVNALELDDSALYLCASSLAGGNTEAFFGQGTRLTVV.

V and J are TRBV2 and TRBJ2-1, with D possibly matching TRBD2 (6 bases). Per the germline V gene, CDR1 is SNHLY and CDR2 is FYNNEI. The CDR3 is made up of 12 amino acids. Trimming shortened V by 4 bases and J by 9 bases, and 10 bases separated the two germline ends. The CDR3 is CASSVDGSEQFF. The CDR3 DNA follows: TGTGCCAGCAGTGTAGACGGGAGTGAGCAGTTCTTC.

CDR3 coding DNA: TGTGCCTGGAGTGCAATGACGTTGGGGGGCACTGAAGCTTTCTTT. It encodes CAWSAMTLGGTEAFF. V is TRBV30 and J is TRBJ1-1; the D gene is possibly TRBD1 (5 bases). Trimming removed 1 base at V and 4 bases at J, with 16 bases between. Per the germline V gene, CDR1 is GTSNPN and CDR2 is SVGIG (reference sequence). The CDR3 covers 15 residues.

The chain has TRBV6-5 and TRBJ2-7, with TRBD2 matching 8 bases. This CDR3 has 15 residues. The germline CDR1 and CDR2 sequences are MNHEY and SVGAGI. V was pared by 0 bases and J by 1 base, with 2 bases of the junction left unmatched. Here the CDR3 reads CASSYSSGVSYEQYF. CDR3 nucleotides: TGTGCCAGCAGTTACTCTAGCGGGGTTTCCTACGAGCAGTACTTC.

The rearrangement uses TRBV18 and TRBJ2-5; TRBD1 matches 7 bases. This CDR3 is 14 amino acids long. Germline trimming cut 6 bases from V and 2 bases from J; bases unmatched to any gene: 6. Germline CDR1 reads KGHSH; CDR2 reads LQKENI. The CDR3 reads CASSQNRGQETQYF. Written as DNA, the CDR3 is TGTGCCAGCTCCCAAAACAGGGGTCAAGAGACCCAGTACTTC.

The sample holds one count of this clone. J is TRBJ2-7 and V is TRBV27, with no clear D. Germline V lookup: CDR1 MNHEY, CDR2 SMNVEV (reference sequence). Trimming stripped 3 bases from V and 0 bases from J, with 18 bases between. The CDR3 totals 17 residues. The CDR3 sequence: CASSFTKTYPFSYEQYF. The DNA of the CDR3 is TGTGCCAGCAGTTTCACTAAAACCTACCCCTTCTCCTACGAGCAGTACTTC.

A word on this clone: Germline and junction disagree at one end, which may indicate a read error. This chain joins TRBV18 and TRBJ1-2, with TRBD1 as a possible D gene (5 bases). Per germline, CDR1 KGHSH and CDR2 LQKENI. The CDR3 is made up of 13 amino acids. In nucleotides, the CDR3 is TGTGCCAGCTCACCGGGCAGGGACTACGGCTACACCTTC. Translation: CASSPGRDYGYTF. Supplemented by reference TRBV18 and TRBJ1-2, the full variable domain reads NAGVMQNPRHLVRRRGQEARLRCSPMKGHSHVYWYRQLPEEGLKFMVYLQKENIIDESGMPKERFSAEFPKEGPSILRIQQVVRGDSAAYFCASSPGRDYGYTFGSGTRLTVV.

CDR3 DNA sequence: TGTGCCAGCAGTTCTTCAAACTTGAACACTGAAGCTTTCTTT. Protein product: CASSSSNLNTEAFF. The chain is built from TRBV6-6 and TRBJ1-1; D not resolved. V gave up 4 bases and J gave up 0 bases, with 9 bases separating them. The germline V gene encodes CDR1 MNHNY and CDR2 SVGAGI (reference sequence). This CDR3 spans 14 amino acids.

The chain recombines TRBV28 with TRBJ2-5; a weak D match, TRBD1 (5 bases). The CDR3 length is 15 residues. V shed 5 bases and J shed 3 bases, with 16 bases lying between them. Germline CDR1 and CDR2: MDHEN and SYDVKM. Here the CDR3 reads CASSPTDPGKETQYF. The CDR3 coding sequence is TGTGCCAGCAGTCCGACGGACCCAGGGAAAGAGACCCAGTACTTC. Looking up the rest from reference TRBV28 and TRBJ2-5 gives the full variable domain: DVKVTQSSRYLVKRTGEKVFLECVQDMDHENMFWYRQDPGLGLRLIYFSYDVKMKEKGDIPEGYSVSREKKERFSLILESASTNQTSMYLCASSPTDPGKETQYFGPGTRLLVL.

The V gene is TRBV29-1, the J gene TRBJ2-1; D is possibly TRBD2 (5 bases). Germline V CDR1 and CDR2: SQVTM, ANQGSEA. The CDR3 spans 14 residues. Trimming took off 7 bases at V and 8 bases at J, with 21 bases between the two ends. The CDR3 loop is CSAKRTSPRDEQFF. In DNA, the CDR3 is TGCAGCGCAAAGAGGACTTCCCCTAGGGATGAGCAGTTCTTC.

The rearrangement links TRBV27 to TRBJ2-7; 10 bases are shared with TRBD2. The CDR3 totals 14 residues. Germline V lookup: CDR1 MNHEY, CDR2 SMNVEV (reference sequence). Trimming at V came to 5 bases and at J to 3 bases, leaving 4 bases not matched to a gene. Here the CDR3 reads CASSAGTSVYEQYF. CDR3 nucleotide sequence: TGTGCCAGCAGTGCCGGGACTAGCGTCTACGAGCAGTACTTC.

The chain recombines TRBV15 with TRBJ1-1; D gene uncertain. V lost 8 bases, J lost 6 bases, and 10 bases lay in between. The CDR3 extends over 11 amino acids. The germline CDR1 and CDR2 sequences are LNHNV and YYDKDF (reference sequence). CDR3 sequence: CATQATSEAFF. The DNA of the CDR3 is TGTGCCACCCAGGCTACTTCTGAAGCTTTCTTT.

The J gene is TRBJ2-3, the V gene TRBV5-8; possibly TRBD2 for D (6 bases). There are 15 residues in the CDR3. Trimming took 2 bases from V and 0 from J, leaving 10 bases between them. Germline CDR1 and CDR2: SGHTS and YDEGEE. The CDR3 nucleotides read TGTGCCAGCAGCTTATCCGGGACTAGCACAGATACGCAGTATTTT. Protein product: CASSLSGTSTDTQYF.

V is TRBV14 and J is TRBJ1-2; D is unclear. The CDR3 extends over 14 amino acids. Germline V gene lookup returns CDR1 SGHDN and CDR2 FVKESK. The germline V and J ends were trimmed by 1 base and 8 bases, with 14 bases remaining between them. The CDR3 nucleotides read TGTGCCAGCAGCCAAGGATTATCGATGCGGGGCTACACCTTC. It yields the protein CASSQGLSMRGYTF. Together with reference TRBV14 and TRBJ1-2, the CDR3 gives the full variable domain: EAGVTQFPSHSVIEKGQTVTLRCDPISGHDNLYWYRRVMGKEIKFLLHFVKESKQDESGMPNNRFLAERTGGTYSTLKVQPAELEDSGVYFCASSQGLSMRGYTFGSGTRLTVV.

The V and J genes are TRBV6-5 and TRBJ1-2, with D possibly matching TRBD1 (5 bases). Germline V gene lookup returns CDR1 MNHEY and CDR2 SVGAGI. With 7 bases removed from V and 1 base from J, the gap between germline ends came to 16 bases. The CDR3 runs 15 residues. The CDR3 loop reads CASTADSQVNYGYTF. Here the CDR3 DNA reads TGTGCCAGCACCGCCGACAGCCAGGTTAACTATGGCTACACCTTC.

The chain couples TRBV29-1 to TRBJ1-1; TRBD1 matches at 7 bases. V lost 7 bases and J lost 4; bases outside the gene matches: 12. CDR3 size: 14 residues. From germline, CDR1 is SQVTM and CDR2 ANQGSEA. This CDR3 reads CSAMRGLGGTEAFF. The CDR3 DNA follows: TGCAGCGCCATGAGGGGGCTTGGAGGCACTGAAGCTTTCTTT. Filled out from reference TRBV29-1 and TRBJ1-1, the complete variable domain reads SAVISQKPSRDICQRGTSLTIQCQVDSQVTMMFWYRQQPGQSLTLIATANQGSEATYESGFVIDKFPISRPNLTFSTLTVSNMSPEDSSIYLCSAMRGLGGTEAFFGQGTRLTVV.

The chain is built from TRBV19 and TRBJ2-3, with D hard to call. CDR1 LNHDA and CDR2 SQIVND come from the germline V gene (reference sequence). The CDR3 sequence is 15 residues long. Trimming removed 7 bases from V and 0 bases from J, with 14 bases in between. The CDR3 nucleotides read TGTGCCAGTACCCATTCCCCCACAAGCACAGATACGCAGTATTTT. Protein: CASTHSPTSTDTQYF.

This rearrangement joins TRBV28 to TRBJ2-5, with 11 bases fitting TRBD2. The V segment lost 6 bases and the J segment 5 bases; nucleotides outside the gene matches: 5. Germline CDR1 MDHEN, CDR2 SYDVKM. This CDR3 has 14 residues. The CDR3 loop is CASSQASGRETQYF. CDR3 sequence (DNA): TGTGCCAGCAGCCAGGCTAGCGGGAGGGAGACCCAGTACTTC.

J is TRBJ2-3 and V is TRBV6-9; 16 bases align to TRBD2. Losses at the gene ends were 6 bases for V and 5 bases for J; bases not matched to a gene: 5. Germline values: CDR1 MNHGY, CDR2 SVAAGI. The CDR3 covers 16 residues. As DNA, the CDR3 is TGTGCCAGCAGCGGGACTAGCGGGAGGGCCGAAGATACGCAGTATTTT. It yields the protein CASSGTSGRAEDTQYF.

The CDR3 protein is CASRQELAGVRNEQFF. Here the CDR3 DNA reads TGTGCCAGCAGACAGGAACTAGCGGGAGTACGGAATGAGCAGTTCTTC. V and J are TRBV2 and TRBJ2-1; TRBD2 matches at 11 bases. The CDR3 spans 16 residues. V was pared by 6 bases and J by 7 bases, with 11 bases of the junction left unmatched. Germline CDR1 is SNHLY and CDR2 is FYNNEI.